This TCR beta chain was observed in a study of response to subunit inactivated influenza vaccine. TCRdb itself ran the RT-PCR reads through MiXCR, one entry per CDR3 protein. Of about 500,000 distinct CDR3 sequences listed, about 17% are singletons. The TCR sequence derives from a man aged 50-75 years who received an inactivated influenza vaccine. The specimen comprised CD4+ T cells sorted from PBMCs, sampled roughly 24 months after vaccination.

The CDR3 region has the DNA TGTGCCAGCAGTTTAAGCTCTGCAGGATCCAACTATGGCTACACCTTC. Translating gives CASSLSSAGSNYGYTF. The chain has TRBV12-3 or TRBV12-4 and TRBJ1-2; D ambiguous. The V gene lost 2 bases and the J gene lost 2 bases, with 15 bases spanning the gap. The length of the CDR3 is 16 residues.